The clone carrying this T cell receptor beta chain was recorded many times. Its antigen is undetermined. The observed sequence ends 3 residues before the CDR3 terminus, with the missing tail filled in from the germline J gene. Assay used: immunoSEQ multiplex PCR; TCRdb lists only in-frame clones, some missing. The repertoire consists of around 39,000 clones, none detected only once. The data stem from a study of T cell clonality in common variable immunodeficiency. V was clipped by 4 bases and J by 2 bases, with 6 bases between them. CDR1 is LNHDA, CDR2 SQIVND, per germline (reference sequence). CDR3 size: 13 residues. Study-level findings and limits: CVID subjects showed higher TCRbeta clonality than healthy controls. The cause of increased CVID clonality remains unclear without subpopulation sequencing.

The genes are TRBV19 and TRBJ2-1; unclear D gene. The specimen sequenced was peripheral blood mononuclear cells. The sequence was obtained from a person between 18 and 75 years old in good health. The CDR3 reads CASSNQAYNEQFF. The CDR3 DNA, read in part, is TGTGCCAGTAGTAATCAGGCCTACAATGAG.